One sample yielded the 30 T cell receptor beta chains listed below, sequenced in a study of CD8 T cells in Susac syndrome. Random hexamers were used to reverse transcribe an amount of about 0.45 to 1 ug RNA. MiXCR, applied by TCRdb to the immunoSEQ multiplex PCR reads, yields one record per CDR3 protein. This sample has about 150,000 distinct CDR3 sequences; roughly 94% occur once, and the top ten carry about 0.18%. The material sequenced was CD8+ T cells from PBMCs. These receptor sequences come from a human donor with Susac syndrome.

The chain is built from TRBV10-1 and TRBJ2-6; TRBD1 matches 7 bases. Trimming removed 2 bases from V and 0 bases from J; junction bases left unmatched: 1. Germline CDR1 WNHNN, CDR2 SYGVQD (reference sequence). The CDR3 length is 16 residues. CDR3 sequence reads: CASSEDRVSGANVLTF. Written as DNA, the CDR3 is TGCGCCAGCAGTGAGGACAGGGTCTCTGGGGCCAACGTCCTGACTTTC.

The chain is built from TRBV7-9 and TRBJ2-3; D gene uncertain. This CDR3 region has 12 residues. Trimming took 8 bases from V and 0 from J, leaving 6 bases between them. CDR1 is SEHNR and CDR2 is FQNEAQ in the germline V gene (reference sequence). The CDR3 DNA follows: TGTGCCAGCTGTATTAGCACAGATACGCAGTATTTT. Encoded protein: CASCISTDTQYF.

The chain combines TRBV24-1 with TRBJ1-1; D not certain. V was trimmed by 9 bases and J by 3 bases, leaving 19 bases between them. Germline V gives CDR1 KGHDR, CDR2 SFDVKD. The CDR3 length is 15 residues. The CDR3 here is CATRREGEAYTEAFF. The CDR3 DNA sequence: TGTGCCACCCGAAGAGAGGGTGAGGCGTACACTGAAGCTTTCTTT.

V and J are TRBV12-3 or TRBV12-4 and TRBJ2-3, with D tentatively TRBD2 (5 bases). V lost 7 bases, J lost 1 base, and 15 bases lay in between. The length of the CDR3 is 15 residues. The CDR3 loop reads CASNPAGKRTDTQYF. DNA of the CDR3: TGTGCCAGCAACCCTGCCGGGAAGCGCACAGATACGCAGTATTTT.

The rearrangement links TRBV12-5 to TRBJ2-1; TRBD2 matches 8 bases. With V trimmed by 10 bases and J by 5 bases, 10 bases remained unmatched. The CDR3 has 14 amino acids. The germline CDR1 and CDR2 sequences are LGHNT and FRNRAP. In DNA, the CDR3 is TGTGCTATACGAACTAGCGGAGGGCACAATGAGCAGTTCTTC. It encodes CAIRTSGGHNEQFF.

The chain has TRBV20-1 and TRBJ2-7; 9 nucleotides line up with TRBD2. This CDR3 has 14 residues. V was clipped by 6 bases and J by 3 bases; unmatched bases: 9. Per the germline V gene, CDR1 is DFQATT and CDR2 is SNEGSKA (reference sequence). Here the CDR3 reads CSAVKREALYEQYF. In DNA form, the CDR3 reads TGCAGTGCGGTAAAGCGGGAGGCCCTCTACGAGCAGTACTTC.

A single count supports this clonotype. V usage is TRBV27 and J usage is TRBJ2-5; unclear D gene. CDR1 is MNHEY, CDR2 SMNVEV, per germline (reference sequence). This CDR3 comprises 13 residues. The V end lost 2 bases, the J end lost 1 base, and 5 bases lay between the germline ends. The CDR3 DNA reads as TGTGCCAGCAGTTTACTCCCCCAAGAGACCCAGTACTTC. Amino acids: CASSLLPQETQYF.

The chain is built from TRBV3-1 and TRBJ2-1; 13 nucleotides align to TRBD2. Trimming removed 0 bases from V and 3 bases from J; junction bases left unmatched: 5. Per the germline V gene, CDR1 is LGHDT and CDR2 is YNNKEL (reference sequence). The CDR3 has 18 amino acids. In nucleotides, the CDR3 is TGTGCCAGCAGCCAAGACGGACTAGCGGGAGTTTACTACAATGAGCAGTTCTTC. Amino acids: CASSQDGLAGVYYNEQFF.

The chain recombines TRBV30 with TRBJ2-5, with unresolved D. V was clipped by 1 base and J by 5 bases, with 14 bases between them. CDR3 length equals 14 residues. Germline V CDR1 and CDR2: GTSNPN, SVGIG (reference sequence). This CDR3 reads CAWSEGLGWETQYF. CDR3 DNA: TGTGCCTGGAGTGAAGGCCTGGGGTGGGAGACCCAGTACTTC.

The V gene is TRBV4-1, the J gene TRBJ1-2; D not resolved. From germline, CDR1 is MGHRA and CDR2 YSYEKL. The CDR3 has 12 residues. Trimming took 4 bases from V and 3 from J, leaving 6 bases between them. CDR3 in amino acids: CASSPSDYGYTF. CDR3 nucleotide sequence: TGCGCCAGCAGCCCGAGTGACTATGGCTACACCTTC.

The V call is TRBV29-1, the J call TRBJ2-7; 10 bases line up with TRBD1. The CDR3 totals 16 residues. V was pared by 7 bases and J by 2 bases, with 14 bases of the junction left unmatched. Germline loops: CDR1 SQVTM, CDR2 ANQGSEA. Written as DNA, the CDR3 is TGCAGCGCGGGGGGGGGACAGGGGAACCCTCCCTACGAGCAGTACTTC. Translated: CSAGGGQGNPPYEQYF.

The gene calls are TRBV18 and TRBJ2-2; no clear D gene. V was shortened by 3 bases and J by 6 bases, with 14 bases between the two germline ends. Germline V gene sequence: CDR1 KGHSH, CDR2 LQKENI. The CDR3 consists of 15 residues. This chain's CDR3 is CASSPKDRDPGELFF. The CDR3 DNA sequence: TGTGCCAGCTCACCCAAGGACCGCGACCCCGGGGAGCTGTTTTTT.

This chain joins TRBV20-1 and TRBJ2-7; no clear D. The CDR3 is made up of 13 amino acids. Germline lookup yields CDR1 DFQATT and CDR2 SNEGSKA (reference sequence). V gave up 0 bases and J gave up 7 bases, with 13 bases separating them. CDR3 protein: CSARDSGLGEQYF. For the CDR3, the DNA is TGCAGTGCTAGAGATTCGGGCTTGGGGGAGCAGTACTTC.

The J gene is TRBJ1-5, the V gene TRBV12-3 or TRBV12-4; possibly TRBD1 for D (6 bases). The CDR3 extends over 15 amino acids. V was clipped by 7 bases and J by 3 bases, with 16 bases between them. This CDR3 reads CASTMSRDTNQPQHF. The CDR3 DNA follows: TGTGCCAGCACCATGAGCCGGGACACCAATCAGCCCCAGCATTTT.

CDR3 sequence: CASSQDSGLAGSLLTGELFF. CDR3 nucleotides: TGCGCCAGCAGCCAAGATTCGGGACTAGCGGGTAGTTTGTTGACCGGGGAGCTGTTTTTT. The chain recombines TRBV4-1 with TRBJ2-2; TRBD2 aligns across 12 bases. Germline-derived CDR1 and CDR2 are MGHRA and YSYEKL. V trimming: 0 bases; J trimming: 5 bases; junction bases outside the gene matches: 13. The length of the CDR3 is 20 residues.

This rearrangement joins TRBV28 to TRBJ2-7; possibly TRBD2 for D (5 bases). CDR1 is MDHEN and CDR2 is SYDVKM in the germline V gene. Trimming removed 5 bases at V and 2 bases at J, with 19 bases between. This CDR3 has 16 amino acids. CDR3 sequence reads: CASSDLRTLAPYEQYF. DNA of the CDR3: TGTGCCAGCAGTGACCTCCGAACTTTAGCGCCCTACGAGCAGTACTTC.

J is TRBJ2-6 and V is TRBV27; the D is unclear. The CDR3 totals 16 residues. V lost 6 bases and J 4 bases, leaving 16 bases between the germline ends. Germline lookup yields CDR1 MNHEY and CDR2 SMNVEV (reference sequence). CDR3 sequence reads: CASSLKPGSGANVLTF. The CDR3 DNA reads TGTGCCAGCAGCCTTAAACCGGGCTCCGGGGCCAACGTCCTGACTTTC.

The sample holds one count of this clonotype. The genes are TRBV15 and TRBJ2-1, with D possibly TRBD2 on 6 matching bases. The CDR3 is made up of 16 amino acids. Germline CDR1 LNHNV, CDR2 YYDKDF (reference sequence). Trimming took off 0 bases at V and 5 bases at J, with 14 bases between the two ends. DNA for the CDR3: TGTGCCACCAGCAGAGATCCTACTAGCTTCGACAATGAGCAGTTCTTC. It translates to CATSRDPTSFDNEQFF.

The chain is built from TRBV5-1 and TRBJ2-7, with D tentatively TRBD1 (6 bases). The CDR3 runs 15 residues. From germline, CDR1 is SGHRS and CDR2 YFSETQ. V was trimmed by 1 base and J by 2 bases, leaving 13 bases between them. The CDR3 bases are TGCGCCAGCAGCTTGTTTCCAGGGGCCCCCTACGAGCAGTACTTC. It is translated as CASSLFPGAPYEQYF.

This clonotype has only a few counts. The chain employs TRBV6-1 and TRBJ1-5; D is uncertain. The CDR3 is 13 residues long. Germline lookup yields CDR1 MNHNS and CDR2 SASEGT. The germline V and J ends were trimmed by 11 bases and 4 bases, with 15 bases remaining between them. The chain's CDR3 is CACGSGENQPQHF. The CDR3 DNA reads as TGTGCCTGCGGAAGCGGGGAGAATCAGCCCCAGCATTTT.

V usage is TRBV19 and J usage is TRBJ2-5; D unresolved. The V end lost 5 bases, the J end lost 10 bases, and 14 bases lay between the germline ends. Germline CDR1 and CDR2: LNHDA and SQIVND (reference sequence). CDR3 length equals 12 residues. The CDR3 DNA reads as TGTGCCAGTAGTGATCGTCTGCGAAGCCAGTACTTC. Its translation: CASSDRLRSQYF.

The V call is TRBV7-9, the J call TRBJ1-4, with 7 positions matching TRBD1. The CDR3 is 14 amino acids. Trimming at V came to 5 bases and at J to 5 bases, leaving 5 bases not matched to a gene. From germline, CDR1 is SEHNR and CDR2 FQNEAQ (reference sequence). CDR3 DNA: TGTGCCAGCAGCCCCCCAGGGGGGAATGAAAAACTGTTTTTT. It encodes CASSPPGGNEKLFF. Supplemented by reference TRBV7-9 and TRBJ1-4, the full variable domain reads DTGVSQNPRHKITKRGQNVTFRCDPISEHNRLYWYRQTLGQGPEFLTYFQNEAQLEKSRLLSDRFSAERPKGSFSTLEIQRTEQGDSAMYLCASSPPGGNEKLFFGSGTQLSVL.

The chain links TRBV6-1 to TRBJ2-4; unclear D gene. The ends were cut back, 2 bases at V and 1 base at J, with 9 bases in the middle. The CDR3 loop spans 15 amino acids. The germline gives CDR1 MNHNS, CDR2 SASEGT. DNA of the CDR3: TGTGCCAGCAGTGAATTCGTGAGCGCCAAAAACATTCAGTACTTC. Translating it yields CASSEFVSAKNIQYF.

The V call is TRBV9, the J call TRBJ2-1; possible D gene TRBD1, 7 bases. V gave up 3 bases and J gave up 3 bases, with 13 bases separating them. CDR3 length: 15 residues. In germline, CDR1 is SGDLS, CDR2 YYNGEE. The CDR3 sequence: CASSAGGGSYNEQFF. CDR3 nucleotide sequence: TGTGCCAGCAGCGCCGGAGGGGGCAGCTACAATGAGCAGTTCTTC. The variable domain in full, with the rest retrieved from reference TRBV9 and TRBJ2-1, is DSGVTQTPKHLITATGQRVTLRCSPRSGDLSVYWYQQSLDQGLQFLIQYYNGEERAKGNILERFSAQQFPDLHSELNLSSLELGDSALYFCASSAGGGSYNEQFFGPGTRLTVL.

V gene TRBV9 combines with J gene TRBJ2-7, with TRBD2 matching 7 bases. The junction had 9 bases not matched to a gene; V was cut back by 0 bases and J by 6 bases. CDR3 length equals 15 residues. CDR1 and CDR2 (germline): SGDLS, YYNGEE. CDR3 in DNA: TGTGCCAGCAGCGTAGGGGGAGCGGGACTCTCCGAGCAGTACTTC. It is translated as CASSVGGAGLSEQYF.

V is TRBV7-8 and J is TRBJ2-7, with 13 positions matching TRBD2. Trimming removed 1 base from V and 3 bases from J; junction bases left unmatched: 3. The CDR3 runs 16 residues. The germline V gene encodes CDR1 SGHVS and CDR2 FQNEAQ. CDR3 DNA sequence: TGTGCCAGCAGCTTAGAGGGGACTAGCGGGGTCTACGAGCAGTACTTC. This gives the protein CASSLEGTSGVYEQYF.

The rearrangement links TRBV5-4 to TRBJ1-3; TRBD1 matches at 8 bases. The ends lost 9 bases at V and 3 bases at J; junction bases unmatched: 11. The CDR3 runs 15 residues. Germline V lookup: CDR1 SGHNT, CDR2 YYREEE (reference sequence). The CDR3 DNA is TGTGCCACCACGGACAGGGCCTCTGATGGAAACACCATATATTTT. This encodes CATTDRASDGNTIYF.

This chain connects TRBV11-2 to TRBJ2-3, with 8 bases aligning to TRBD2. The junction had 7 bases not matched to a gene; V was cut back by 4 bases and J by 1 base. Germline CDR1 reads SGHAT; CDR2 reads FQNNGV. There are 16 residues in the CDR3. The CDR3 is CASSSPTSARTDTQYF. The CDR3 DNA reads TGTGCCAGCAGCTCCCCGACTAGCGCCCGCACAGATACGCAGTATTTT.

The chain has TRBV18 and TRBJ2-7; 7 bases map to TRBD1. The CDR3 loop spans 16 amino acids. V lost 2 bases, J lost 1 base, and 8 bases stayed unmatched. The V gene's germline CDR1 is KGHSH and CDR2 LQKENI. CDR3 region: CASSPDDRAGSYEQYF. The CDR3 nucleotides are TGTGCCAGCTCACCAGACGACAGGGCAGGGTCCTACGAGCAGTACTTC.

This clonotype has more than one count but fewer than ten. V usage is TRBV9 and J usage is TRBJ2-7; 15 nucleotides line up with TRBD2. Germline-derived CDR1 and CDR2 are SGDLS and YYNGEE. This CDR3 is built from 14 residues. V was pared by 8 bases and J by 4 bases, with 4 bases of the junction left unmatched. CDR3 loop: CASSGTSGRYEQYF. The CDR3 coding sequence is TGTGCCAGTTCCGGGACTAGCGGGAGGTACGAGCAGTACTTC.